The entry that follows covers one T cell receptor beta chain sequence. What this receptor recognizes is not known. No base-level quality is on record; no much larger clone is a single base apart. Samples from volunteer blood donors who had recovered from COVID-19 were contributed by a second Seattle source. Whole blood was collected in K2EDTA tubes by collaborating institutions according to the institutions' own protocols. Collaborator samples were shipped for TCRbeta analysis as frozen whole blood, isolated PBMCs, or DNA extracted from either sample type. The entry originates in a study of blood T cell repertoires in COVID-19 (dated by TCRdb to the early 2020s). Describing the broader study: Samples covering the acute and convalescent phases of COVID-19 were provided by collaborators in the United States, Italy and Spain. The material from the prospective study consisted of cDNA or gDNA derived from T cells, B-cell-depleted T cells, or PBMCs. The dataset comprised deeply sampled blood TCRbeta repertoires from subjects exposed to, actively infected with, or recovered from COVID-19. The repertoires were released in a freely available public database intended as a resource for research on the immune response to SARS-CoV-2. The samples were drawn from two sources: the first 160 participants of the ongoing ImmuneRACE study, and 1,000 to 1,500 subjects contributed by 6 global collaborators. Nearly every sample came with metadata listing a de-identified subject ID, COVID-19 status, age in years and sex. Where available, HLA class I and class II types were taken from metadata supplied by the sample provider and were not determined by assay-based typing.

What the authors observed across the whole study: The quantity of clinical and demographic metadata differed by source and by participant and was supplied without curation.

From the cysteine up to the phenylalanine, the CDR3 has a length of 12 residues. Only CDR3 DNA is held: 36 bases, read in frame from base 1. Per the germline V gene (reference sequence), MNHEY is the CDR1 and SMNVEV is the CDR2. TCRbeta CDR3 regions were amplified from genomic DNA using the immunoSEQ Assay, a bias-controlled multiplex PCR. The study's processing was this. Nucleated cell counts per sample were estimated from amplification of reference gene primers within the assay. Sequence reads were collapsed and filtered to measure the absolute abundance of every unique TCRbeta CDR3 rearrangement. For each sample, productive Simpson clonality was calculated as the square root of Simpson's diversity index over productive rearrangements. TCRdb carries this immuneACCESS record with in-frame sequences only. Its versions omit some clonotypes, under half of them owing to an unresolved V gene in the studies checked, with the rest unexplained. Clone size and the V and J calls come from that table; the DNA yielded D and trimming. In all, the sample holds a few hundred thousand clones, and about 88% of those were seen once. The ten top clones hold 3.5% to 5.5% of the sample.

The material sequenced was peripheral blood. The chain joins TRBV27 to TRBJ2-1; 7 of the junction bases match TRBD2. The TCR comes from a woman between 40 and 50 years old who had recovered from COVID-19. CDR3 loop: CVQGTIHNEQFF. The DNA sequence is as follows: TGTGTCCAAGGGACTATCCACAATGAGCAGTTCTTC.